This TCR beta chain is drawn from a study of Graves' ophthalmopathy and Graves' hyperthyroidism. Overall study findings and caveats: Blood samples also showed most expanded thyroid clonotypes exceeding 0.001 frequency.

RNA transcripts yielded amplified TCR beta CDR3 regions. First-round RT-PCR used HTBI primers; second-round multiplex PCR followed. TCRdb independently ran MiXCR on the multiplex PCR reads; one entry per CDR3 protein. The table has 57,000 or so distinct CDR3 sequences, 45% to 55% seen once; the top ten hold 4.5% to 5%. In its sample, this clonotype was seen many times. Its target is unknown. Per germline, CDR1 MDHEN and CDR2 SYDVKM. There are 13 residues in the CDR3. V lost 3 bases to trimming and J lost 6 bases, with 8 bases between them. Uncontrolled infections, other autoimmune diseases, pregnancy or lactation barred patients from enrollment.

The sample taken for sequencing was peripheral blood. This sequence was found in an adult woman with Graves' ophthalmopathy. The rearrangement links TRBV28 to TRBJ2-2; D unresolved. This chain's CDR3 is CASSFPGPGELFF. Written as DNA, the CDR3 is TGTGCCAGCAGTTTTCCTGGGCCCGGGGAGCTGTTTTTT.